This TCR beta chain derives from a study of tumor and adjacent non-tumor tissue in lung cancer. This sample's RNA came from whole unsorted tissue. Trimming pared 4 bases from V and 5 bases from J, leaving 14 bases between. The CDR3 consists of 15 residues. Germline CDR1 is ENHRY and CDR2 is SYGVKD. TCRbeta libraries were built with three rounds of nested PCR, modified from ARM-PCR. TCRdb itself ran the multiplex PCR reads through MiXCR, one entry per CDR3 protein. The table shows 200,000 to 250,000 distinct CDR3 sequences, with 71% occurring only once. V usage is TRBV10-3 and J usage is TRBJ1-4, with D perhaps matching TRBD1 (5 bases). Material: lung tumor tissue. This clonotype was sampled from a man in his 60s with non-small cell lung cancer. The CDR3 here is CAISASLGGNEKLFF. The CDR3 DNA sequence: TGTGCCATCAGTGCCTCACTGGGGGGGAATGAAAAACTGTTTTTT.